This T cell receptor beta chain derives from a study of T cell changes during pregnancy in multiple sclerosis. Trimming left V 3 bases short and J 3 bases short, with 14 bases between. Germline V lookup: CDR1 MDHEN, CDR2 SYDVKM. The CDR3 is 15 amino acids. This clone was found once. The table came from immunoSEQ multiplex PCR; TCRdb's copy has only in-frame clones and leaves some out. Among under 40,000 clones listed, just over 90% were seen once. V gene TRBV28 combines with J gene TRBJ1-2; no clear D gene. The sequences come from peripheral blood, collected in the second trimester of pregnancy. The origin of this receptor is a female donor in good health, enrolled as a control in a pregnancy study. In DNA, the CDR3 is TGTGCCAGCAGTTTCTTGTCGGGCGGGGACTATGGCTACACCTTC. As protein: CASSFLSGGDYGYTF.